The 7 T cell receptor beta chains presented below share a single source sample, sequenced in a study of CD8+ T cells in alopecia areata. Extracted RNA was reverse transcribed into cDNA, the sequencing template. Generated by immunoSEQ multiplex PCR, the TCRdb table keeps only in-frame clones and is missing some. The top ten hold approximately 3.1% of the sample, which has about 120,000 clones, roughly two fifths seen once. Material: CD4+ T cells sorted from blood. Receptors were obtained from a human donor with alopecia areata.

The chain is built from TRBV4-1 and TRBJ2-7, with TRBD1 matching over 8 bases. V shed 2 bases and J 6 bases; nucleotides not matched to a gene: 3. Germline V gene data show CDR1 as MGHRA and CDR2 as YSYEKL. CDR3 length equals 13 residues. CDR3 sequence: CASSQFRGPEQYF. In nucleotides, the CDR3 is TGCGCCAGCAGCCAATTCAGGGGGCCCGAGCAGTACTTC.

This chain links TRBV2 with TRBJ1-2; D is unclear. V was pared by 0 bases and J by 6 bases, with 11 bases between. The CDR3 extends over 14 amino acids. Germline-derived CDR1 and CDR2 are SNHLY and FYNNEI. The chain's CDR3 is CASSEAARRDGYTF. CDR3 DNA sequence: TGTGCCAGCAGTGAAGCTGCCAGGAGGGATGGCTACACCTTC.

V usage is TRBV7-2 and J usage is TRBJ2-1, with 15 positions matching TRBD2. This CDR3 has 18 amino acids. J gave up 6 bases and V 5 bases, and 11 bases lay outside the gene matches. Germline lookup yields CDR1 SGHTA and CDR2 FQGNSA. The DNA of the CDR3 is TGTGCCAGCAGCGACCCCGGGACTAGCGGGGGGTCAGGCAATGAGCAGTTCTTC. It encodes CASSDPGTSGGSGNEQFF.

Remarks on this clone: Other DNA sequences within the sample encode an identical CDR3. The V and J genes are TRBV29-1 and TRBJ2-7, with D possibly being TRBD1 (5 bases). The CDR3 runs to 11 residues. V was pared by 4 bases and J by 3 bases, with 7 bases between. Germline values: CDR1 SQVTM, CDR2 ANQGSEA. The DNA of the CDR3 is TGCAGCGTTGGGGGCGGCTACGAGCAGTACTTC. This codes for CSVGGGYEQYF.

In this sample, this clone turned up a few times. The CDR3, as DNA: TGCAGCGTTTCGAGGCTAGCGGGAGACGAGCAGTACTTC. Translated: CSVSRLAGDEQYF. The rearrangement joins TRBV29-1 to TRBJ2-7, with 10 bases identical to TRBD2. The trim removed 5 bases at V and 5 bases at J, leaving 6 bases unmatched. CDR1 SQVTM and CDR2 ANQGSEA come from the germline V gene. There are 13 residues in the CDR3.

J is TRBJ2-4 and V is TRBV4-1, with 8 bases identical to TRBD1. The CDR3 has 19 amino acids. The V gene's germline CDR1 is MGHRA and CDR2 YSYEKL. V lost 0 bases and J lost 1; bases outside the gene matches: 11. CDR3: CASSQDHGRGLVAKNIQYF. The DNA of the CDR3 is TGCGCCAGCAGCCAAGATCATGGCAGGGGGCTCGTGGCCAAAAACATTCAGTACTTC.

This clone showed up just a few times. The V and J genes are TRBV4-1 and TRBJ2-3; D unclear. Germline CDR1 MGHRA, CDR2 YSYEKL. The CDR3 totals 13 residues. The germline V and J ends were trimmed by 0 bases and 8 bases, with 9 bases remaining between them. The CDR3 coding sequence is TGCGCCAGCAGCCAAGACCCGACCGCTACGCAGTATTTT. It encodes CASSQDPTATQYF.